The 22 T cell receptor beta chains reported below all come from one sample, sequenced in a study of CD8+CD57+ T cells in acquired aplastic anemia. It was patients with CD8+CD57+ cell expansion by flow cytometry who were chosen for sequencing. Genomic DNA was employed as the template in profiling TCR beta VDJ and CDR3. TCRdb passed the reads through MiXCR, listing each CDR3 protein once. This table holds around 170,000 distinct CDR3 sequences, 40% to 55% found once. Sequenced material: sorted CD4+, CD8+, or CD8+CD57+ T cells (not recorded which) from PBMCs. These receptors originate from a human donor with aplastic anemia.

This clonotype was seen at least ten times. The gene calls are TRBV4-3 and TRBJ2-7; the match to TRBD1 covers 7 bases. Trimming cost V 0 bases and J 1 base; bases outside gene matches: 12. The CDR3 totals 18 residues. Germline-derived CDR1 and CDR2 are LGHNA and YSLEER. CDR3 protein: CASSQETGSLLQSYEQYV. In DNA, the CDR3 is TGCGCCAGCAGCCAAGAGACAGGGTCCCTCTTACAATCCTACGAGCAGTACGTC.

Note on this clonotype: The CDR3 does not close with the conserved phenylalanine or tryptophan, likely indicating a read error. The chain combines TRBV24-1 with TRBJ1-4; D is ambiguous. The V end was cut by 6 bases, the J end by 8 bases, with 15 bases between. The CDR3 has 14 residues. CDR1 and CDR2 from the germline V gene are KGHDR and SFDVKD. The CDR3 DNA sequence: TGTGCCACCAGTTTGGGTCAGATGGGGGAAAAACTGTTTCTT. Protein: CATSLGQMGEKLFL.

The chain recombines TRBV19 with TRBJ1-5, with TRBD1 as a possible D gene (6 bases). The CDR3 runs to 14 residues. Trimming cost V 1 base and J 5 bases, with 9 bases left between them. Germline V gene lookup returns CDR1 LNHDA and CDR2 SQIVND (reference sequence). CDR3 DNA: TGTGCCAGTAGTATAGGTGGGGGCGATCAGCCCCAGCATTTT. It specifies CASSIGGGDQPQHF.

This clonotype was detected many times. This chain uses TRBV11-2 with TRBJ2-1, with 9 bases matching TRBD2. Looked up from germline, CDR1 is SGHAT and CDR2 is FQNNGV. The CDR3 runs 16 residues. Germline trimming cut 0 bases from V and 5 bases from J; bases unmatched to any gene: 5. CDR3 protein: CASSLEGTSLHNEQFF. The CDR3, as DNA: TGTGCCAGCAGCTTAGAAGGGACTAGCCTTCACAATGAGCAGTTCTTC.

The chain carries TRBV3-1 and TRBJ1-1, with D hard to call. Trimming shortened V by 0 bases and J by 5 bases, and 10 bases separated the two germline ends. The germline V gene has CDR1 LGHDT and CDR2 YNNKEL (reference sequence). The CDR3 has 14 residues. The CDR3 sequence is CASSQDASWTEAFF. The CDR3 nucleotides are TGTGCCAGCAGCCAAGATGCCAGTTGGACTGAAGCTTTCTTT.

This clonotype was seen once. This chain joins TRBV19 and TRBJ2-1; D gene ambiguous. The CDR3 has 13 residues. V lost 4 bases and J 9 bases, leaving 13 bases between the germline ends. The germline V gene has CDR1 LNHDA and CDR2 SQIVND (reference sequence). The DNA for the CDR3 is TGTGCCAGTAGTACAGTTGATCTAGGTGAGCAGTTCTTC. Translating gives CASSTVDLGEQFF.

This chain uses TRBV29-1 with TRBJ2-2; possibly TRBD2 for D (5 bases). CDR3 length: 15 amino acids. V was clipped by 1 base and J by 6 bases, with 15 bases between them. Germline V lookup: CDR1 SQVTM, CDR2 ANQGSEA. The CDR3: CSVEGWSRGSGELFF. In nucleotides, the CDR3 is TGCAGCGTTGAAGGGTGGTCCCGGGGTTCCGGGGAGCTGTTTTTT.

This clonotype was picked up many times. The chain couples TRBV6-5 to TRBJ1-5; D unresolved. Germline V CDR1 and CDR2: MNHEY, SVGAGI. V lost 8 bases and J 1 base, leaving 6 bases between the germline ends. This CDR3 has 12 amino acids. The CDR3 nucleotides are TGTGCCAGCGGCTTGAGCAATCAGCCCCAGCATTTT. Translation gives CASGLSNQPQHF.

This clonotype was recorded a few times. The chain links TRBV20-1 to TRBJ2-5; 10 bases line up with TRBD2. This CDR3 comprises 14 residues. The junction had 5 bases not matched to a gene; V was cut back by 4 bases and J by 3 bases. CDR1 DFQATT and CDR2 SNEGSKA come from the germline V gene (reference sequence). The DNA for the CDR3 is TGCAGTGCTACAAGCGGGGGGGCGGAAGAGACCCAGTACTTC. The encoded protein is CSATSGGAEETQYF.

The V and J genes are TRBV9 and TRBJ2-7, with D perhaps being TRBD1 or TRBD2 (5 bases each). Trimming cost V 4 bases and J 8 bases, with 13 bases left between them. Per germline, CDR1 SGDLS and CDR2 YYNGEE. This CDR3 region has 12 residues. The CDR3 DNA sequence: TGTGCCAGCAGCTTGGTAGAGGGGCAGCAGTACTTC. Amino acids: CASSLVEGQQYF. Complete variable domain (other parts from reference TRBV9 and TRBJ2-7): DSGVTQTPKHLITATGQRVTLRCSPRSGDLSVYWYQQSLDQGLQFLIQYYNGEERAKGNILERFSAQQFPDLHSELNLSSLELGDSALYFCASSLVEGQQYFGPGTRLTVT.

With regard to this clonotype: The junction shows a germline mismatch at one end, possibly a read error. The chain is built from TRBV10-3 and TRBJ2-7, with D possibly being TRBD1 (5 bases). The germline V gene has CDR1 ENHRY and CDR2 SYGVKD. This CDR3 is 15 amino acids long. CDR3 DNA: TGCGCCATCAGTGAGACCACAGGATTCAACTACGAGCAGTACTTC. Amino acids: CAISETTGFNYEQYF.

The chain recombines TRBV11-2 with TRBJ2-2; D call uncertain. Trimming removed 0 bases from V and 4 bases from J, with 18 bases in between. The CDR3 loop spans 18 amino acids. Germline V lookup: CDR1 SGHAT, CDR2 FQNNGV. The DNA for the CDR3 is TGTGCCAGCAGCTTAGATTGGGCCTCAACCTTCTCCACCGGGGAGCTGTTTTTT. This translates into CASSLDWASTFSTGELFF.

The V and J genes are TRBV2 and TRBJ2-7; 11 bases are a match to TRBD1. The CDR3 spans 16 residues. Germline V gives CDR1 SNHLY, CDR2 FYNNEI. After removal of 7 bases from V and 3 bases from J, the junction contained 11 bases not matched to a gene. The CDR3 here is CASKGQGGGGGYEQYF. CDR3 coding DNA: TGTGCCAGCAAGGGACAGGGGGGTGGCGGGGGCTACGAGCAGTACTTC.

This rearrangement joins TRBV3-1 to TRBJ2-1; D gene ambiguous. This CDR3 is built from 15 residues. With 0 bases removed from V and 9 bases from J, the gap between germline ends came to 15 bases. From germline, CDR1 is LGHDT and CDR2 YNNKEL (reference sequence). The chain's CDR3 is CASSQDSRTSTEQFF. The CDR3 coding sequence is TGTGCCAGCAGCCAAGATTCGAGGACGAGCACTGAGCAGTTCTTC.

The CDR3 here is CASSQDQGLSDEQFF. DNA for the CDR3: TGCGCCAGCAGCCAAGATCAGGGCCTGAGTGATGAGCAGTTCTTC. The rearrangement links TRBV4-3 to TRBJ2-1; tentatively, D is TRBD1 (5 bases). CDR1 is LGHNA, CDR2 YSLEER, per germline. V was trimmed by 0 bases and J by 8 bases, leaving 14 bases between them. The length of the CDR3 is 15 residues.

The V call is TRBV19, the J call TRBJ1-1; no clear D. This CDR3 has 13 amino acids. V was cut by 0 bases and J by 11 bases, with 13 bases left in between. Per germline, CDR1 LNHDA and CDR2 SQIVND (reference sequence). CDR3 DNA: TGTGCCAGTAGTATAGAGGTCGGCCCCCCCGCTTTCTTT. Translated, it gives CASSIEVGPPAFF.

This clonotype was seen many times. This chain uses TRBV7-2 with TRBJ2-7; the match to TRBD2 covers 8 bases. The CDR3 spans 16 residues. With V trimmed by 1 base and J by 3 bases, 8 bases remained unmatched. The germline CDR1 and CDR2 sequences are SGHTA and FQGNSA. CDR3 nucleotide sequence: TGTGCCAGCAGCTTAGGGAGCGGGGGCGGGAGCTACGAGCAGTACTTC. Translation: CASSLGSGGGSYEQYF. Supplemented by reference TRBV7-2 and TRBJ2-7, the full variable domain reads GAGVSQSPSNKVTEKGKDVELRCDPISGHTALYWYRQSLGQGLEFLIYFQGNSAPDKSGLPSDRFSAERTGGSVSTLTIQRTQQEDSAVYLCASSLGSGGGSYEQYFGPGTRLTVT.

This clonotype has at least ten counts. The CDR3 region is CASSVTGTGSTEAFF. In DNA form, the CDR3 reads TGTGCCAGCAGCGTCACCGGGACAGGGAGCACTGAAGCTTTCTTT. The genes are TRBV5-5 and TRBJ1-1; 9 positions agree with TRBD1. From germline, CDR1 is SGHKS and CDR2 YYEKEE (reference sequence). With 4 bases clipped from V and 4 bases from J, the junction kept 8 bases outside the gene matches. The CDR3 runs to 15 residues.

J is TRBJ2-3 and V is TRBV10-3, with D possibly matching TRBD2 (5 bases). Germline CDR1 ENHRY, CDR2 SYGVKD. This CDR3 is 17 amino acids long. Deletions cut 2 bases from V and 1 base from J, with 16 bases between. CDR3 sequence (DNA): TGTGCCATCAGTGAGCCCCCGCGAGCGGAGGGCACAGATACGCAGTATTTT. Its translation: CAISEPPRAEGTDTQYF.

In regard to this clonotype: The conserved phenylalanine or tryptophan is not found at the CDR3 terminus, so this likely reflects a read error. The J gene is TRBJ1-1, the V gene TRBV20-1, with D perhaps TRBD1 (5 bases). There are 13 residues in the CDR3. Germline V gene lookup returns CDR1 DFQATT and CDR2 SNEGSKA (reference sequence). CDR3 sequence (DNA): TGCAGTGCTAGGAGTAGGGGAGGGACTGAGGCTTTCCTT. It encodes CSARSRGGTEAFL.

This chain connects TRBV25-1 to TRBJ2-7; D is uncertain. Trimming took off 6 bases at V and 3 bases at J, with 18 bases between the two ends. The CDR3 runs to 15 residues. Germline V gene lookup returns CDR1 MGHDK and CDR2 SYGVNS. The CDR3 DNA is TGTGCCAGCAGCCCACAGTCAGGATCCCACTACGAGCAGTACTTC. It translates to CASSPQSGSHYEQYF.

There are many counts of this clonotype. The rearrangement links TRBV4-1 to TRBJ1-6, with D uncertain. There are 15 residues in the CDR3. Germline V gene sequence: CDR1 MGHRA, CDR2 YSYEKL. Between the trimmed V and J ends, which lost 0 bases and 7 bases, there was a span of 10 bases. The CDR3 loop is CASSQDGTVNSPLHF. The CDR3 nucleotides are TGCGCCAGCAGCCAAGATGGTACGGTAAATTCACCCCTCCACTTT.